Listed below are T cell receptor beta chains from one sample, sequenced in a study of PD-L1 blockade in urothelial cancer. TCRdb's table, derived via immunoSEQ multiplex PCR, lists solely in-frame clones and lacks some. The table lists some 110,000 clones, 91% of them singletons. The specimen was PBMCs, collected around atezolizumab (anti-PD-L1) treatment. These receptors all stem from a man aged 60 to 69 with urothelial cancer. Both conserved end residues are part of each CDR3. D genes are given only for firm matches. Part of the rows lack a size; the others show once, few, many or a class for expanded clones.

clone_size	j_call	v_call	d_call	cdr3_aa	cdr3_nt
.	TRBJ1-6	TRBV2	.	CASGQQGGNSPLHF	TGTGCCAGCGGCCAACAGGGAGGGAATTCACCCCTCCACTTT
.	TRBJ2-5	TRBV5-4	.	CASTLGGIGSSETQYF	TGTGCCAGCACCTTGGGAGGTATTGGATCGTCCGAGACCCAGTACTTC
.	TRBJ1-6	TRBV18	.	CASSPSGGNSPLHF	TGTGCCAGCTCACCATCGGGGGGAAATTCACCCCTCCACTTT
.	TRBJ2-3	TRBV28	TRBD1	CASSSWGTGGTDTQYF	TGTGCCAGCAGTTCATGGGGGACAGGGGGGACAGATACGCAGTATTTT
.	TRBJ2-3	TRBV6-5	TRBD2	CASSSPKRGSYTQYF	TGTGCCAGCAGCTCCCCGAAGCGGGGGTCGTATACGCAGTATTTT
.	TRBJ2-3	TRBV10-3	.	CAISKGEGTDTQYF	TGTGCCATCAGTAAGGGGGAGGGTACAGATACGCAGTATTTT
.	TRBJ1-2	TRBV28	.	CASNVAGDNYGYTF	TGTGCCAGCAACGTGGCGGGGGACAACTATGGCTACACCTTC
few	TRBJ2-7	TRBV20-1	.	CSAKTHYEQYF	TGCAGTGCTAAAACTCACTACGAGCAGTACTTC
once	TRBJ2-3	TRBV6-5	.	CASSPPRRDTQYF	TGTGCCAGCAGTCCCCCGCGCCGAGATACGCAGTATTTT
.	TRBJ1-5	TRBV14	.	CASSQGQGQPQHF	TGTGCCAGCAGCCAAGGCCAGGGTCAGCCCCAGCATTTT
.	TRBJ2-7	TRBV4-2	TRBD2	CASSQETSGGTNSYEQYF	TGTGCCAGCAGCCAGGAGACTAGCGGGGGCACTAACTCCTACGAGCAGTACTTC
.	TRBJ2-1	TRBV2	TRBD2	CASSTSGGEQFF	TGTGCCAGCAGTACTAGCGGAGGTGAGCAGTTCTTC
.	TRBJ2-7	TRBV5-1	.	CASRPQGTYEQYF	TGCGCCAGCAGGCCGCAGGGGACCTACGAGCAGTACTTC
.	TRBJ1-1	TRBV6-1	TRBD1	CASRPGQGPTFF	TGTGCCAGCAGACCGGGACAGGGTCCCACTTTCTTT
.	TRBJ2-2	TRBV5-4	TRBD1	CASSLRQGYTGELFF	TGTGCCAGCAGCTTGAGACAGGGTTACACCGGGGAGCTGTTTTTT
.	TRBJ2-5	TRBV6-1	.	CASSSTGRETQYF	TGTGCCAGCAGCAGCACAGGGCGGGAGACCCAGTACTTC
.	TRBJ2-2	TRBV4-3	TRBD2	CASSQDDWAGGTLGELFF	TGCGCCAGCAGCCAGGACGACTGGGCGGGGGGGACCCTAGGGGAGCTGTTTTTT
.	TRBJ2-1	TRBV5-6	.	CASSLPGTPKPHNEQFF	TGTGCCAGCAGCTTGCCGGGGACACCAAAACCGCACAATGAGCAGTTCTTC
.	TRBJ1-2	TRBV30	.	CAWSVRDNAIYGYTF	TGTGCCTGGAGTGTACGGGACAACGCAATTTATGGCTACACCTTC
few	TRBJ1-6	TRBV5-4	.	CASSERVYPSPLHF	TGTGCCAGCAGTGAGAGGGTGTATCCCTCACCCCTCCACTTT
.	TRBJ2-7	TRBV18	TRBD1	CASSPFLDRGLEQYF	TGTGCCAGCTCACCGTTCCTGGACAGGGGGCTCGAGCAGTACTTC
.	TRBJ2-2	TRBV5-4	TRBD2	CASSLGSRAGDTGELFF	TGTGCCAGCAGCTTGGGGTCTCGAGCGGGAGATACTGGGGAGCTGTTTTTT
.	TRBJ2-3	TRBV29-1	.	CSVGGRDTDTQYF	TGCAGCGTTGGCGGGCGAGACACAGATACGCAGTATTTT
.	TRBJ2-3	TRBV5-1	TRBD1	CASSLRDSLLTDTQYF	TGCGCCAGCAGCCTCCGGGACAGCCTTCTCACAGATACGCAGTATTTT
.	TRBJ2-7	TRBV5-4	TRBD1	CASSKRIGQGVAGSSYEQYF	TGTGCCAGCAGCAAACGGATAGGACAGGGGGTCGCGGGTAGCTCCTACGAGCAGTACTTC
.	TRBJ1-5	TRBV5-8	.	CASSLERNSNQPQHF	TGTGCCAGCAGCTTGGAGCGAAATAGCAATCAGCCCCAGCATTTT
once	TRBJ2-1	TRBV5-1	TRBD1	CASSWTGYNEQFF	TGCGCCAGCAGCTGGACAGGTTATAATGAGCAGTTCTTC
.	TRBJ2-7	TRBV5-5	TRBD1	CASSLRTGPLADEQYF	TGTGCCAGCAGCTTGAGGACAGGCCCTTTGGCGGACGAGCAGTACTTC
.	TRBJ1-3	TRBV5-1	TRBD1	CASSLDTNRGSGNTIYF	TGCGCCAGCAGCTTGGACACGAACAGGGGCTCTGGAAACACCATATATTTT
.	TRBJ2-1	TRBV4-2	.	CASSPSLMGAQANEQFF	TGTGCCAGCAGCCCCTCTTTAATGGGCGCCCAGGCCAATGAGCAGTTCTTC
few	TRBJ1-1	TRBV7-9	.	CASSSIDRKNTEAFF	TGTGCCAGCAGCTCCATCGACAGAAAGAACACTGAAGCTTTCTTT
.	TRBJ1-1	TRBV6-6	TRBD1	CASSAQGGLLAFF	TGTGCCAGCAGTGCACAGGGGGGGCTGCTGGCTTTCTTT
.	TRBJ2-2	TRBV1	.	CTSSPPWGGTSVPGELFF	TGCACCAGCAGCCCGCCCTGGGGAGGGACTAGCGTTCCCGGGGAGCTGTTTTTT
once	TRBJ1-1	TRBV6-6	TRBD1	CASSTWTGSAFF	TGTGCCAGCAGTACCTGGACAGGGTCGGCTTTCTTT
.	TRBJ2-3	TRBV15	.	CATSRGDSTGYF	TGTGCCACCAGCAGGGGGGACTCTACCGGGTATTTT
.	TRBJ1-4	TRBV6-5	TRBD1	CASSYIGGQVHEKLFF	TGTGCCAGCAGTTACATCGGGGGACAGGTACATGAAAAACTGTTTTTT
.	TRBJ1-3	TRBV4-1	.	CASSQDPPGLSSGNTIYF	TGCGCCAGCAGCCAAGACCCCCCGGGACTTTCCTCTGGAAACACCATATATTTT
.	TRBJ2-4	TRBV4-1	TRBD2	CASSHGLAGGLAKNIQYF	TGCGCCAGCAGCCACGGACTAGCGGGAGGGCTAGCCAAAAACATTCAGTACTTC
.	TRBJ2-7	TRBV5-4	.	CASSESVGDGNEQYF	TGTGCCAGCAGCGAGTCTGTGGGAGATGGAAACGAGCAGTACTTC
.	TRBJ2-1	TRBV7-9	TRBD2	CASSSERGRWNEQFF	TGTGCCAGCAGCTCGGAGCGGGGGAGGTGGAATGAGCAGTTCTTC
.	TRBJ1-1	TRBV5-4	TRBD1	CASSWPRQGMGEAFF	TGTGCCAGCAGCTGGCCTCGACAGGGTATGGGTGAAGCTTTCTTT
.	TRBJ2-1	TRBV7-8	TRBD2	CASSHARLAAGNEQFF	TGTGCCAGCAGCCACGCTCGACTAGCCGCCGGGAATGAGCAGTTCTTC
once	TRBJ1-4	TRBV7-2	TRBD1	CASSYVAGGGEKLFF	TGTGCCAGCAGCTACGTTGCAGGGGGCGGTGAAAAACTGTTTTTT